A few counts support the clone carrying this T cell receptor (beta chain). The antigen is unknown. These data are taken from a study of T-cell reconstitution after alpha-beta-depleted transplantation in children. Study results and caveats: In patients about two months after transplant, alpha-beta T cells reportedly arose from several hundred expanded graft clones. Day-60 TCRbeta diversity that was high in some patients was derived from surviving recipient T cells and thymic progenitors. Newly made T cells mostly supplied T-cell counts and diversity one year after transplant.

For TCRbeta, the library was prepared with unique molecular identifiers. TCRdb fed the PCR reads into MiXCR, producing one record per CDR3 protein. This table holds about 510,000 distinct CDR3 sequences, more than 9.5% found once. The CDR3 spans 14 residues. The V gene lost 5 bases and the J gene lost 7 bases, with 18 bases spanning the gap. Germline values: CDR1 SGHVS, CDR2 FQNEAQ. The V call is TRBV7-8, the J call TRBJ2-7; D could derive from TRBD1 or TRBD2 (6 bases each). Material: PBMCs, mostly from graft donor cells, obtained 180 days after TCRalphabeta/CD19-depleted stem cell transplant. The clonotype was recovered from a female patient aged 2-10 years who had a stem cell transplant for aplastic anemia, so the T cells may come from the graft donor. The CDR3 sequence is CASSPTPGAREQYF. The CDR3 DNA reads as TGTGCCAGCAGCCCTACCCCGGGGGCGAGGGAGCAGTACTTC. Complete variable domain (other parts from reference TRBV7-8 and TRBJ2-7): GAGVSQSPRYKVAKRGQDVALRCDPISGHVSLFWYQQALGQGPEFLTYFQNEAQLDKSGLPSDRFFAERPEGSVSTLKIQRTQQEDSAVYLCASSPTPGAREQYFGPGTRLTVT.